This T cell receptor beta chain emerged from a study of T cell repertoires in cytomegalovirus infection. Study-level background: Well-studied HLA-B-restricted epitopes and recently identified HLA-C-restricted epitopes of CMV were both used in the study.

General study results and limits: HLA-C-restricted CMV-specific TCR beta clonotypes prevailed in the ex vivo response.

In TCRdb, the reads were re-called with MiXCR into one record per CDR3 protein. The profile shows about 110,000 distinct CDR3 sequences, about 30% of them singletons. Germline CDR1 reads MDHEN; CDR2 reads SYDVKM. This CDR3 comprises 18 residues. Between the trimmed V and J ends, which lost 11 bases and 5 bases, there was a span of 34 bases. The sample holds one count of this clonotype. The antigen remains unidentified. The TCR comes from a human donor in good health (CMV status not recorded). Some clones in this sample may be carry-over from other donors' samples. The sequencing used CD8+ T cells from cultured PBMCs, collected from culture after CMV antigen stimulation. V gene TRBV28 combines with J gene TRBJ2-7; TRBD1 or TRBD2 may be the D gene (6 bases each). In DNA, the CDR3 is TGTGCCTACAGTCGAGCATCCAGTCAGGGGACTCCACGGGACGAGCAGTACTTC. Translated, it gives CAYSRASSQGTPRDEQYF.